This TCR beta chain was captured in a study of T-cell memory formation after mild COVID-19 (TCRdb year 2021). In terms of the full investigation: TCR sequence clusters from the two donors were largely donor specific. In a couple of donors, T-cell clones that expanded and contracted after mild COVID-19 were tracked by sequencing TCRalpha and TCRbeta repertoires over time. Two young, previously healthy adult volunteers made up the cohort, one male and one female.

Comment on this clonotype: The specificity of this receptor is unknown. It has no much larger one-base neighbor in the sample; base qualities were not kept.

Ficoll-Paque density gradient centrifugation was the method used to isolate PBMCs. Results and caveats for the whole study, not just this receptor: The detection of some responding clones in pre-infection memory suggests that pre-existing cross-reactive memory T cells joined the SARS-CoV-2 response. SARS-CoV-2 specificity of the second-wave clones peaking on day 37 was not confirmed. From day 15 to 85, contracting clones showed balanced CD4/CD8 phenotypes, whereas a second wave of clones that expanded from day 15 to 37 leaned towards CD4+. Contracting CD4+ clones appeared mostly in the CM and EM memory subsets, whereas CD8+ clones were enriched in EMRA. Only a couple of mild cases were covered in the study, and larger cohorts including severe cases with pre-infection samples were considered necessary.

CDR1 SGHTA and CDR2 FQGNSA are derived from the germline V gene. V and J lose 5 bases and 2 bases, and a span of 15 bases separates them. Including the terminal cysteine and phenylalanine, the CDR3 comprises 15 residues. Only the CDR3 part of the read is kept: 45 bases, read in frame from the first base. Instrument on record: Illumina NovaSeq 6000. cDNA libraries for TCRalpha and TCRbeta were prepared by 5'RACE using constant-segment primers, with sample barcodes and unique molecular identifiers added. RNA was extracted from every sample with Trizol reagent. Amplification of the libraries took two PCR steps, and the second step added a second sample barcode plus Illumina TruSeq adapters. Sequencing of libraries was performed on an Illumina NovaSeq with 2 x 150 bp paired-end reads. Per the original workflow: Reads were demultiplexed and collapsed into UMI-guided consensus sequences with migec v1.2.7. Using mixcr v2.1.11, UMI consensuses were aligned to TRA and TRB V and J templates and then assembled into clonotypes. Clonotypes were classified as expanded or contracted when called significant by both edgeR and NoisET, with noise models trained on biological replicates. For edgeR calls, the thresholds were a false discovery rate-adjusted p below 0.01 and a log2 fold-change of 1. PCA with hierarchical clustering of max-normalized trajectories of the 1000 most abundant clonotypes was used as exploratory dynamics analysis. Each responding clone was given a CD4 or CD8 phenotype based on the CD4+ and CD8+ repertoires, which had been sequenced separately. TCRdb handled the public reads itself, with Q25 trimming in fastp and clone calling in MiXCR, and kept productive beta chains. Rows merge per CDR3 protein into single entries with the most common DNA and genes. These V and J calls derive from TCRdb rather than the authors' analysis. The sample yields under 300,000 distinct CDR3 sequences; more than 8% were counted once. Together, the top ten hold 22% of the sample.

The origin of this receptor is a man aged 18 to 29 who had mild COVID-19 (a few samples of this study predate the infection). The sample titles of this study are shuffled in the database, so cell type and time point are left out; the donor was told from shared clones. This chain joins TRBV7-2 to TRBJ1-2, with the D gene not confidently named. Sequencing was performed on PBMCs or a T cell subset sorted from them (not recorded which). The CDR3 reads CASSPPGSTNYGYTF. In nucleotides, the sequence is TGTGCCAGCAGCCCCCCCGGGTCGACAAACTATGGCTACACCTTC.